This T cell receptor (beta chain) was sequenced for a study of blood T cell repertoires in COVID-19. Turning to the study itself: Collection of acute and convalescent COVID-19 samples took place in the United States, Italy and Spain.

Per the authors' pipeline: Using reference gene primer amplification, nucleated cell counts were estimated. Sequenced by immunoSEQ multiplex PCR; TCRdb stores in-frame clones only, minus some. V, J and clone size are those of that table, while D and trimming were read from the DNA. The table has just under 65,000 clones, roughly 80% seen once; the top ten hold 13% to 15%. The CDR3 spans 15 residues. CDR1 and CDR2 from the germline V gene are KGHSH and LQKENI. The trim removed 4 bases at V and 1 base at J, leaving 5 bases unmatched. The J gene is TRBJ2-3, the V gene TRBV18, with 7 bases aligning to TRBD1. The receptor comes from a man aged 55 to 70 with COVID-19, enrolled during active disease. Material for sequencing was peripheral blood. The DNA of the CDR3 is TGTGCCAGCTCACTATCCACAGGGGGCACAGATACGCAGTATTTT. Translation gives CASSLSTGGTDTQYF.